This T cell receptor (beta chain) derives from a study of T cells in Graves' hyperthyroidism and ophthalmopathy. CDR1 is SGHTA and CDR2 is FQGTGA in the germline V gene. CDR3 length equals 16 residues. Trimming removed 4 bases at V and 6 bases at J, with 21 bases between. RNA transcripts provided the source from which TCR beta CDR3 regions were amplified. The study used the HTBI primer set for a first-round RT-PCR of the TCR CDR3. MiXCR, run by TCRdb on the multiplex PCR reads, gives a single entry per CDR3 protein. The sample shows under 400,000 distinct CDR3 sequences, 20% to 25% of them seen only once. Concerning this clonotype: This clone may be a read error of a much larger clone one base away.

This receptor was taken from a woman in her forties or fifties with Graves' hyperthyroidism. The sample taken for sequencing was blood. The V call is TRBV7-3, the J call TRBJ1-2, with D perhaps TRBD1 (5 bases). The CDR3 bases are TGTGCCAGCAGCTCCCCGGGCCGGGAGGGGAGTCATGGCTACACCTTC. Translated, it gives CASSSPGREGSHGYTF.